The 18 T cell receptor beta chains in this list originate from one sample, sequenced in a study of cytomegalovirus exposure and HLA in healthy donors. Both 60 Vbeta primers and 13 Jbeta primers went into the PCR. TCRdb keeps only in-frame clones here, not all; method: immunoSEQ multiplex PCR. The sample lists about 140,000 clones; 79% were seen once. The sample taken for sequencing was PBMCs. The receptors originated from a female donor in good health and CMV-seronegative.

This chain links TRBV28 with TRBJ1-2; 10 nucleotides align to TRBD1. Trimming took 7 bases from V and 7 from J; bases not matched to a gene: 18. Germline assignment: CDR1 MDHEN and CDR2 SYDVKM. The CDR3 is 17 amino acids. CDR3 coding DNA: TGTGCCAGCAACCCATTTGTGGGCGGGACAGGGGAGATTGGCTACACCTTC. Its protein product is CASNPFVGGTGEIGYTF.

V is TRBV4-1 and J is TRBJ1-2; D is unclear. The CDR3 is made up of 15 amino acids. V dropped 0 bases and J dropped 2 bases, with 10 bases sitting between them. Germline V CDR1 and CDR2: MGHRA, YSYEKL. In DNA form, the CDR3 reads TGCGCCAGCAGCCAAGATCGGAACAGCAACTATGGCTACACCTTC. Translation gives CASSQDRNSNYGYTF.

This chain joins TRBV19 and TRBJ1-2; the D gene is possibly TRBD1 (5 bases). CDR3 length: 11 amino acids. The germline V gene has CDR1 LNHDA and CDR2 SQIVND (reference sequence). Trimming pared 9 bases from V and 7 bases from J, leaving 12 bases between. Written as DNA, the CDR3 is TGTGCCAGCAACTACAGGAGTGGCTACACCTTC. The encoded protein is CASNYRSGYTF.

This sequence joins TRBV9 and TRBJ1-6; the D gene is possibly TRBD1 (6 bases). This CDR3 spans 16 amino acids. Trimming cost V 1 base and J 8 bases, with 16 bases left between them. Per germline, CDR1 SGDLS and CDR2 YYNGEE. Written as DNA, the CDR3 is TGTGCCAGCAGCGTAACAGGGACAAGTCTAGATTCACCCCTCCACTTT. Translation gives CASSVTGTSLDSPLHF.

This clone has just one count. CDR3 amino acids: CASSFGTFYGYTF. The CDR3 DNA reads as TGTGCCAGCAGTTTTGGCACGTTCTATGGCTACACCTTC. V and J are TRBV28 and TRBJ1-2, with D uncertain. V lost 3 bases to trimming and J lost 4 bases, with 9 bases between them. The germline CDR1 and CDR2 sequences are MDHEN and SYDVKM. This CDR3 is built from 13 residues.

The rearrangement uses TRBV7-6 and TRBJ2-7, with D unresolved. Trimming removed 5 bases from V and 0 bases from J, with 11 bases in between. This CDR3 region has 14 residues. Germline V gives CDR1 SGHVS, CDR2 FNYEAQ. The CDR3 DNA reads TGTGCCAGCAGCGCCCAACCAGGCTCCTACGAGCAGTACTTC. Its translation is CASSAQPGSYEQYF.

The gene calls are TRBV6-1 and TRBJ1-1; D gene uncertain. The germline V gene encodes CDR1 MNHNS and CDR2 SASEGT. Trimming pared 5 bases from V and 5 bases from J, leaving 12 bases between. The CDR3 is 13 amino acids. The CDR3 DNA is TGTGCCAGCAGTTTCCGGACTGGAACTGAAGCTTTCTTT. It codes for CASSFRTGTEAFF.

The gene calls are TRBV6-1 and TRBJ1-2, with a tentative D call TRBD1 (6 bases). The V and J ends lost 1 base and 7 bases respectively, with 19 bases between them. CDR1 MNHNS and CDR2 SASEGT come from the germline V gene. The CDR3 covers 16 residues. CDR3 nucleotides: TGTGCCAGCAGTGAAGGGGCCCCCGCACAACAGGGTGGCTACACCTTC. Residues: CASSEGAPAQQGGYTF.

The chain carries TRBV7-8 and TRBJ1-2; a possible D gene is TRBD1 (6 bases). Germline lookup yields CDR1 SGHVS and CDR2 FQNEAQ. V lost 8 bases and J 4 bases, leaving 23 bases between the germline ends. The CDR3 extends over 16 amino acids. CDR3 region: CASHGAGVGSLYGYTF. CDR3 DNA sequence: TGTGCCAGCCACGGAGCAGGGGTCGGTTCACTCTATGGCTACACCTTC.

Turning to this clone: The same CDR3 is also encoded by other DNA sequences in this sample. The genes are TRBV30 and TRBJ1-2; 7 bases line up with TRBD1. V trimming: 2 bases; J trimming: 4 bases; junction bases outside the gene matches: 4. Germline CDR1 is GTSNPN and CDR2 is SVGIG (reference sequence). CDR3 length: 13 amino acids. Here the CDR3 DNA reads TGTGCCTGGAGTAGGGACAGACCCTATGGCTACACCTTC. This gives the protein CAWSRDRPYGYTF.

This clone was counted once. The chain carries TRBV7-2 and TRBJ2-2; 11 nucleotides align to TRBD1. The germline V gene encodes CDR1 SGHTA and CDR2 FQGNSA. J gave up 3 bases and V 1 base, and 4 bases lay outside the gene matches. There are 17 residues in the CDR3. CDR3 DNA sequence: TGTGCCAGCAGCTTAGACAGGACAGGGGGCGACACCGGGGAGCTGTTTTTT. It specifies CASSLDRTGGDTGELFF.

The V call is TRBV12-5, the J call TRBJ1-5; possibly TRBD1 for D (5 bases). Trimming pared 1 base from V and 5 bases from J, leaving 6 bases between. The CDR3 covers 13 residues. In germline, CDR1 is LGHNT, CDR2 FRNRAP. CDR3: CASGLAGHQPQHF. The CDR3 DNA reads as TGTGCTAGTGGTTTGGCAGGGCATCAGCCCCAGCATTTT.

The chain employs TRBV6-1 and TRBJ2-2, with TRBD1 matching over 7 bases. V lost 4 bases, J lost 7 bases, and 6 bases stayed unmatched. The CDR3 loop spans 14 amino acids. Germline-derived CDR1 and CDR2 are MNHNS and SASEGT. Written as DNA, the CDR3 is TGTGCCAGCAGTGTGACAGGGTTTGGCGGGGAGCTGTTTTTT. It translates to CASSVTGFGGELFF.

The chain recombines TRBV30 with TRBJ1-2; 9 bases fit TRBD1. Per germline, CDR1 GTSNPN and CDR2 SVGIG (reference sequence). CDR3 length: 14 amino acids. Trimming removed 3 bases from V and 3 bases from J; junction bases left unmatched: 5. Written as DNA, the CDR3 is TGTGCCTGGAGAACAGGGGGCAAGTACTATGGCTACACCTTC. This encodes CAWRTGGKYYGYTF.

The J gene is TRBJ2-3, the V gene TRBV2; D may be TRBD2 (5 bases). The germline V gene encodes CDR1 SNHLY and CDR2 FYNNEI. The CDR3 runs 14 residues. With 7 bases removed from V and 1 base from J, the gap between germline ends came to 12 bases. The CDR3 sequence: CASNGDGGTDTQYF. Written as DNA, the CDR3 is TGTGCCAGCAACGGGGATGGGGGCACAGATACGCAGTATTTT.

There are a few counts of this clone. J is TRBJ1-2 and V is TRBV2; 7 bases align to TRBD1. The CDR3 totals 14 residues. Germline loops: CDR1 SNHLY, CDR2 FYNNEI. The V and J ends lost 4 bases and 4 bases, in that order; junction bases with no gene match: 6. CDR3 protein: CASSVEGASYGYTF. The CDR3 DNA sequence: TGTGCCAGCAGTGTTGAGGGGGCTAGCTATGGCTACACCTTC. The full variable domain, its missing parts supplied by reference TRBV2 and TRBJ1-2, is EPEVTQTPSHQVTQMGQEVILRCVPISNHLYFYWYRQILGQKVEFLVSFYNNEISEKSEIFDDQFSVERPDGSNFTLKIRSTKLEDSAMYFCASSVEGASYGYTFGSGTRLTVV.

In its sample, this clone was seen a few times. V gene TRBV6-6 combines with J gene TRBJ2-2; D is uncertain. The germline CDR1 and CDR2 sequences are MNHNY and SVGAGI (reference sequence). V lost 4 bases, J lost 5 bases, and 14 bases lay in between. This CDR3 has 15 residues. CDR3 nucleotides: TGTGCCAGCAGTTCCCTCGGTCCCAATACCGGGGAGCTGTTTTTT. Residues: CASSSLGPNTGELFF.

The gene calls are TRBV10-3 and TRBJ2-7; 9 nucleotides line up with TRBD2. CDR1 ENHRY and CDR2 SYGVKD come from the germline V gene. Losses at the gene ends were 6 bases for V and 0 bases for J; bases not matched to a gene: 3. CDR3 length equals 14 residues. The CDR3 nucleotides read TGTGCCATCAGGACTAGCGGCCTCTCCTACGAGCAGTACTTC. Translated, it gives CAIRTSGLSYEQYF.